This T cell receptor (beta chain) originates from a study of cytomegalovirus exposure and HLA in healthy donors. To note about this clone: Its antigen remains unknown.

Whole-study findings and limits: A few chains linked to CMV were shown in vitro to be specific for CMV antigens. Some public TCRs appeared in many individuals, while most sequences were rare.

CDR3 length: 15 amino acids. In germline, CDR1 is MDHEN, CDR2 SYDVKM. V dropped 3 bases and J dropped 0 bases, with 8 bases sitting between them. The method was immunoSEQ multiplex PCR; TCRdb's version includes in-frame clones alone and lacks a portion of them. The data hold approximately 65,000 clones, with 90% to 95% observed a single time. The origin of this receptor is a man between 18 and 35 years old in good health and CMV-seronegative. Sequencing was carried out using PBMCs. This chain links TRBV28 with TRBJ2-2; tentatively, D is TRBD1 (5 bases). CDR3 amino acids: CASSLGRSNTGELFF. CDR3 DNA sequence: TGTGCCAGCAGTTTGGGGCGTTCGAACACCGGGGAGCTGTTTTTT. Together with reference TRBV28 and TRBJ2-2, the CDR3 gives the full variable domain: DVKVTQSSRYLVKRTGEKVFLECVQDMDHENMFWYRQDPGLGLRLIYFSYDVKMKEKGDIPEGYSVSREKKERFSLILESASTNQTSMYLCASSLGRSNTGELFFGEGSRLTVL.